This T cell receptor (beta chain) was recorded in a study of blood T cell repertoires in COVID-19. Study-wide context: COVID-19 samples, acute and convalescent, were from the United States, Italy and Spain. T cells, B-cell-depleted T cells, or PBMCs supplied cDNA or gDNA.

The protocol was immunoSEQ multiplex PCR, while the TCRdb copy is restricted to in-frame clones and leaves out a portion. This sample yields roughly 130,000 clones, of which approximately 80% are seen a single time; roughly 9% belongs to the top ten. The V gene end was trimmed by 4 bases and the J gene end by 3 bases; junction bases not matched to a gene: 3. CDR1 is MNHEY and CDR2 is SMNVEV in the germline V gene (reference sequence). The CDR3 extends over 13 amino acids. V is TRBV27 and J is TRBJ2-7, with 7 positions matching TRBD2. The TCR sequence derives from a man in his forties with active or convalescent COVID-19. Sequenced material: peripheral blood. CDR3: CASSSGLDYEQYF. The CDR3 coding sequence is TGTGCCAGCAGTTCCGGACTAGACTACGAGCAGTACTTC.